The source of this TCR beta chain is a study of neoadjuvant anti-PD-1 for oral cavity cancer listed by TCRdb under 2021. Looking at the study overall: Before curative-intent surgical resection, most patients were given three to four biweekly doses of nivolumab at 3 mg/kg. Responders were defined as patients with complete response, partial response or stable disease by RECIST 1.1; non-responders were defined as patients with progression. For patients who did not progress, a fourth nivolumab dose was given around day 43, followed by definitive surgical resection on days 50-56. The parent correlative cohort included under 15 patients, with an approximately 35% response rate. Results the study describes overall, beyond this receptor: Only a few patients per response group were included in the TCR analyses, and the authors called for validation in larger cohorts. Within PBMCs, T cell clonality (Gini index) was significantly higher in non-responders than responders after neoadjuvant nivolumab. Higher pretreatment blood Treg/Th17 ratios correlated with higher pretreatment blood TCRbeta clonality and lower post-treatment tumor TCRbeta clonality.

On this clone itself: The specificity of this receptor is unknown. No much larger clone exists at a distance of one base, and base qualities are not known.

Trimming costs V 7 bases and J 0 bases, and their ends lie 16 bases apart. From the cysteine through the phenylalanine, the CDR3 covers 16 amino acids. Solely the CDR3 DNA is kept, with 48 bases framed from the first base. CDR1 SNHLY and CDR2 FYNNEI are derived from the germline V gene. This specimen's time point label, per the study, means: after neoadjuvant nivolumab, at surgical resection. Patients had been newly diagnosed with stage II-IVA oral cavity squamous cell carcinoma, and no prior systemic or radiation treatment had been given to the patients. The cohort consisted of patients with HPV-negative, locally advanced oral cavity squamous cell carcinoma. Peripheral blood mononuclear cells were analyzed directly and were not maintained or expanded in culture. Samples were obtained from a longitudinal correlative study of a single-arm phase II trial of neoadjuvant nivolumab in oral cavity squamous cell carcinoma. Subject-matched pre- and post-treatment PBMCs and tumors from three responders and three non-responders underwent genomic DNA-based TCRbeta sequencing. Peripheral blood mononuclear cells were collected once before nivolumab treatment and again after treatment, at the time of surgery. Genomic DNA was isolated from PBMCs using the Maxwell RSC DNA from Cells kit.

PBMC libraries used mostly roughly 500 ng of input genomic DNA for deep sequencing, with six replicates per sample. The immunoSEQ hsTCRbeta kit was used to prepare TCRbeta libraries, following the manufacturer's instructions. Sequencing of the completed libraries took place using an Illumina NovaSeq 6000 S4 flow cell after they had been pooled to about 3 nM. In the original analysis: The immunoSEQ Analyzer was used for raw data preprocessing and quality control. The analysis was restricted to productive rearrangements, with each unique CDR3 amino acid sequence defining a clonotype. Repertoire clonality was estimated as the Gini-Simpson index, which was calculated using the R package tcR. Gini indices were compared with Student's t test, and associations with tumor size change were assessed by Pearson correlation. TCRdb stores this immuneACCESS table with in-frame sequences only. Part of the clones is absent; in the studies checked, under half of the shortfall reflects unresolved V genes, and no reason is known for the rest. The DNA was the basis for D and trimming; V, J and clone size are from that table. This sample is represented by some 15,000 clones; under 75% of them were singletons. The top ten constitute around 2.4% of the sample.

The TCR sequence derives from a person aged 35-80 years with oral cavity squamous cell carcinoma. The specimen comprised PBMCs, sampled after nivolumab (anti-PD-1) treatment. The sequence links TRBV2 to TRBJ1-3, with TRBD1 tentatively as D gene (5 bases match). The DNA sequence is given as TGTGCCAGCAATCGACAGCCTAAGAGCTCTGGAAACACCATATATTTT. Translation gives CASNRQPKSSGNTIYF.